The clone carrying this T cell receptor beta chain was seen many times. The antigen remains undetermined. This record comes from a study of early T cells in non-severe SARS-CoV-2 infection. Study-wide results and limits: Private and CD4 specificities were missed by VDJdb matching, skewed to anti-spike CD8.

Attachment of unique molecular identifiers to individual cDNA molecules was performed. TCRdb recomputed calls from the 5' RACE reads with MiXCR, one row per CDR3 protein. Among 25,000 to 35,000 distinct CDR3 sequences listed, approximately 5.2% were seen once. V was pared by 5 bases and J by 3 bases, with 19 bases between. The CDR3 runs to 16 residues. The germline gives CDR1 MNHEY, CDR2 SMNVEV (reference sequence). The sequence was obtained from an adult who was a healthcare worker with PCR-confirmed SARS-CoV-2 infection or an uninfected control (not recorded which). This sequence joins TRBV27 and TRBJ2-5, with D maybe TRBD2 (5 bases). The sample comprised whole blood. The CDR3 spells CASSPRRKGQKETQYF. CDR3 in DNA: TGTGCCAGCAGTCCCAGGAGGAAGGGTCAGAAAGAGACCCAGTACTTC.